The source of this T cell receptor beta chain is a study of blood T cell repertoires in COVID-19. Overall study: Researchers got acute and convalescent COVID-19 samples from the United States, Italy and Spain. T cells, B-cell-depleted T cells, or PBMCs supplied cDNA or gDNA.

Per the original methods: Researchers report that nucleated cell counts were estimated from reference gene primer amplification. Libraries were prepared by immunoSEQ multiplex PCR; TCRdb keeps only in-frame clonotypes and omits some of them. V and J calls and clone size are those listed in that table; D and trimming were worked out from the DNA. The profile shows more than 55,000 clones, just over 85% of them singletons. The CDR3 has 19 amino acids. Trimming shortened V by 3 bases and J by 6 bases, and 26 bases separated the two germline ends. In germline, CDR1 is LNHDA, CDR2 SQIVND (reference sequence).

Material: peripheral blood. This receptor was taken from a man in his 60s with acute or convalescent COVID-19. The chain has TRBV19 and TRBJ2-2, with a possible D match to TRBD2 (6 bases). The CDR3 region has the DNA TGTGCCAGTAGTATTGGGCAACGCCGGGCTAGCGCTCTAGCCGGGGAGCTGTTTTTT. Amino acids: CASSIGQRRASALAGELFF.